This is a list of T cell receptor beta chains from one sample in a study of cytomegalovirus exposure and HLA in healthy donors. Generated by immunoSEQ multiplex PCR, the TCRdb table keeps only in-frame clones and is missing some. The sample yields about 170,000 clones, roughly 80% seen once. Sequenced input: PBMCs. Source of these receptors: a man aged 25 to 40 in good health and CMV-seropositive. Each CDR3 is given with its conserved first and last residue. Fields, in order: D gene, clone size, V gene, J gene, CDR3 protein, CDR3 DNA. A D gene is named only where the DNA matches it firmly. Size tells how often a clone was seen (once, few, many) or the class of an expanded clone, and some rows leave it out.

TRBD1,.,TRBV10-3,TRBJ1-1,CAISEPSRTGRNGEAFF,TGTGCCATCAGTGAGCCCTCGCGGACAGGGAGGAATGGTGAAGCTTTCTTT
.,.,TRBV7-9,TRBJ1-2,CASSSLRLKGDGYTF,TGTGCCAGCAGCTCCCTCCGGCTTAAAGGAGATGGCTACACCTTC
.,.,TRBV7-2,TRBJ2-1,CASSPRVYDEQFF,TGTGCCAGCAGCCCCCGGGTTTACGATGAGCAGTTCTTC
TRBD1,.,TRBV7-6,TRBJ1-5,CASSANRGDQPQHF,TGTGCCAGCAGCGCAAACAGGGGGGATCAGCCCCAGCATTTT
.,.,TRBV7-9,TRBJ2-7,CASSLEDRTYEQYF,TGTGCCAGCAGCTTAGAGGACAGAACTTACGAGCAGTACTTC
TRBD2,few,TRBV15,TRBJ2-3,CATSGGLAGGTDTQYF,TGTGCCACCAGCGGAGGACTAGCGGGGGGCACAGATACGCAGTATTTT
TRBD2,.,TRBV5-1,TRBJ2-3,CASSPEVSGGALYF,TGCGCCAGCAGCCCTGAAGTTAGCGGGGGGGCCTTATATTTT
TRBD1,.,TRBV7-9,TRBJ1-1,CASSAGGGNEAFF,TGTGCCAGCAGCGCAGGGGGCGGGAATGAAGCTTTCTTT
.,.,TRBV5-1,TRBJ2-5,CASSLAETQYF,TGCGCCAGCAGCTTAGCAGAGACCCAGTACTTC
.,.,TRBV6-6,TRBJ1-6,CASSYVGLTEGSPLHF,TGTGCCAGCAGTTACGTAGGGCTTACTGAGGGCTCACCCCTCCACTTT
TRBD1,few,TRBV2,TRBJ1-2,CATTTGDAGYTF,TGTGCCACCACGACAGGGGACGCTGGCTACACCTTC
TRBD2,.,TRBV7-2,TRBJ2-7,CASSLERGPYEQYF,TGTGCCAGCAGCTTAGAGCGGGGTCCCTACGAGCAGTACTTC
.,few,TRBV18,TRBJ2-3,CASSPTGTFQADTQYF,TGTGCCAGCTCACCAACAGGGACCTTCCAGGCGGATACGCAGTATTTT
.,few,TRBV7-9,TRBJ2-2,CSSSNSGHRDTGELFF,TGTTCCAGCAGTAACTCGGGACATCGAGACACCGGGGAGCTGTTTTTT
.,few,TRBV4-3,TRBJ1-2,CASSQGPQGAGGYTF,TGCGCCAGCAGCCAGGGACCACAGGGAGCCGGGGGCTACACCTTC
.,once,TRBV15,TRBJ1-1,CATSRGQPNTEAFF,TGTGCCACCAGCAGAGGACAGCCTAACACTGAAGCTTTCTTT
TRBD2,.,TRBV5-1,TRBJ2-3,CASSLDAGVDTQYF,TGCGCCAGCAGCTTGGACGCGGGAGTGGATACGCAGTATTTT
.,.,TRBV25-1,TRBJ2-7,CASSGSAYEQYF,TGTGCCAGCAGTGGCAGTGCCTACGAGCAGTACTTC
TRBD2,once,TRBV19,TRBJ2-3,CASSPRGGPSTDTQYF,TGTGCCAGTAGTCCCCGGGGGGGTCCTAGCACAGATACGCAGTATTTT
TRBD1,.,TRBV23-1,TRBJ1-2,CASRDRGHYTF,TGCGCCAGCCGGGACAGGGGGCATTACACCTTC
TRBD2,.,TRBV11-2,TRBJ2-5,CASSLEREGGKTQYF,TGTGCCAGCAGCCTCGAGCGGGAGGGCGGAAAGACCCAGTACTTC
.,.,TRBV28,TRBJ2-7,CASSLRGGKGTYEQYF,TGTGCCAGCAGTTTACGTGGCGGGAAAGGCACCTACGAGCAGTACTTC
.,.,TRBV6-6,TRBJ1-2,CASSYNAGNYGYTF,TGTGCCAGCAGTTACAACGCCGGGAACTATGGCTACACCTTC
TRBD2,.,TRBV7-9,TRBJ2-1,CASSLAGGPVLNEQFF,TGTGCCAGCAGTCTAGCGGGAGGGCCCGTTCTAAATGAGCAGTTCTTC
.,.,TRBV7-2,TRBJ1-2,CASSLELINYGYTF,TGTGCCAGCAGCTTAGAACTTATTAACTATGGCTACACCTTC